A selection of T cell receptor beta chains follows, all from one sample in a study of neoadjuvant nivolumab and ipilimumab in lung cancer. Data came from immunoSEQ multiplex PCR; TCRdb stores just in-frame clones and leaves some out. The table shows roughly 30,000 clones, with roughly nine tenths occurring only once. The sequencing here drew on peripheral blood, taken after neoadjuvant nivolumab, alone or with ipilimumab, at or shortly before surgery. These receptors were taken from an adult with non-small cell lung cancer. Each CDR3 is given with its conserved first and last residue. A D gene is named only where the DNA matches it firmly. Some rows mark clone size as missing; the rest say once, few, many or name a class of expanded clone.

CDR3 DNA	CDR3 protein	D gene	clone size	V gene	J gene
TGTGCCACCAGCAGAGATCCGGGGGCCAATAGCAATCAGCCCCAGCATTTT	CATSRDPGANSNQPQHF	.	.	TRBV15	TRBJ1-5
TGCGCCAGCAGCCACCCCCCGGGACAGGGGGTCTTGAACACTGAAGCTTTCTTT	CASSHPPGQGVLNTEAFF	TRBD1	.	TRBV4-1	TRBJ1-1
TGTGCCAGCAGGTTCGGGGGCCGCGGAGTGCACGAGCAGTACTTC	CASRFGGRGVHEQYF	.	.	TRBV7-8	TRBJ2-7
TGTGCCAGCAGTGAAACCCACAGGGGACCCTACGAGCAGTACTTC	CASSETHRGPYEQYF	TRBD1	.	TRBV6-1	TRBJ2-7
TGTGCCAGCAGGCATACTAGCGGGGGTCCCGGTGAGCAGTTCTTC	CASRHTSGGPGEQFF	TRBD2	.	TRBV27	TRBJ2-1
TGTGCCAGCAGACTATCGGGGGGGTTCAACACCGGGGAGCTGTTTTTT	CASRLSGGFNTGELFF	TRBD2	.	TRBV11-1	TRBJ2-2
TGCGCCAGCAGCCAAGTCAGGAACACTGAAGCTTTCTTT	CASSQVRNTEAFF	.	.	TRBV4-1	TRBJ1-1
TGTGCCAGCGGGGGACAGCATCCATATGATGAGCAGTTCTTC	CASGGQHPYDEQFF	TRBD1	.	TRBV11-2	TRBJ2-1
TGTGCCAGCAGTGAAGGTCGGAGGCTCTATGGCTACACCTTC	CASSEGRRLYGYTF	.	.	TRBV6-1	TRBJ1-2
TGTGCCAGCAGCCTTGAGCGGACCAGTGCGTATTTT	CASSLERTSAYF	.	once	TRBV5-4	TRBJ2-3
TGTGCCAGCAGCGCCGGCGGGGCGTCCCTCTCTGGAAACACCATATATTTT	CASSAGGASLSGNTIYF	.	.	TRBV7-9	TRBJ1-3
TGTGCCAGTAGTGCCTTATCTAGCGGGGGCTCCTACAATGAGCAGTTCTTC	CASSALSSGGSYNEQFF	TRBD2	.	TRBV19	TRBJ2-1
TGTGCCAGCTCGGAAGAGACCCAGTACTTC	CASSEETQYF	.	.	TRBV18	TRBJ2-5
TGTGCCAGCAGCTCTTCCTTCACTGAAGCTTTCTTT	CASSSSFTEAFF	.	.	TRBV5-4	TRBJ1-1
TGTGCCAGCAGCGCCACTAGCACAGATACGCAGTATTTT	CASSATSTDTQYF	.	.	TRBV9	TRBJ2-3
TGTGCCAGCTCACCTCCGACAGGGGGAACTGAAGCTTTCTTT	CASSPPTGGTEAFF	TRBD1	.	TRBV18	TRBJ1-1
TGTGCCAGCTCAAGAGGACAGGGGGTGGAGACCCAGTACTTC	CASSRGQGVETQYF	TRBD1	.	TRBV18	TRBJ2-5
TGTGCCAGCAGCTCCACCACCCGCAGCGGAAAACTGTTTTTT	CASSSTTRSGKLFF	.	.	TRBV6-5	TRBJ1-4
TGCGCCAGCAGCTTGGCCGCCAGGAACACTGAAGCTTTCTTT	CASSLAARNTEAFF	.	.	TRBV5-1	TRBJ1-1